The sequence of this TCR beta chain was determined in a study of cytomegalovirus exposure and HLA in healthy donors. Study-wide results and caveats: In a later analysis, DRB1 alleles had the most associated TCRs; HLA-C alleles the fewest.

A note on this clone: Its target is not known.

PCR involved 60 Vbeta and 13 Jbeta primers. In the original analysis: Per a later analysis, the number of unique TCR beta chains was around 80 million, of which some 9.9 million were shared. TCRdb's table, derived via immunoSEQ multiplex PCR, lists solely in-frame clones and lacks some. V, J and clone size are taken as reported in that table, and D and trimming were inferred from the DNA itself. Found here are fewer than 200,000 clones, about 86% of them singletons; the top ten hold 2% to 2.5%. The clonotype originates from a woman in her 30s in good health and CMV-seronegative. The sequencing sample was made of PBMCs.

Here the CDR3 DNA reads TGTGCCAGCAGTTATGCTAGCGGGAGTTCTGGCCATGAGCAGTTCTTC. Protein product: CASSYASGSSGHEQFF. The chain has TRBV6-6 and TRBJ2-1; TRBD2 agrees at 10 bases. The trim removed 3 bases at V and 8 bases at J, leaving 10 bases unmatched. The CDR3 is 16 amino acids. The germline CDR1 and CDR2 sequences are MNHNY and SVGAGI (reference sequence).